This T cell receptor (beta chain) was identified during a study of T cells in Graves' hyperthyroidism and ophthalmopathy (dated by TCRdb to the late 2010s). About the full investigation: Peripheral blood was collected at initial diagnosis, before any treatment. An independent validation cohort of 18 to 20 hyperthyroidism patients and about 16 patients who later progressed to ophthalmopathy tested prospective prediction of ophthalmopathy. The approximately 97 discovery patients were randomly divided into training and test sets at a 7:3 ratio. The paper describes TCR Vbeta CDR3 sequencing of more than 120 peripheral blood samples, made up of 43 ophthalmopathy patients, some 76 hyperthyroidism patients and some 17 progressor patients. Thyroid tissue and blood T-cell repertoires from six or seven Graves' hyperthyroidism patients were also compared in the study. To identify distinguishing TCR V-J signatures, a discovery cohort of 90 to 100 patients was used, comprising some 45 with Graves' ophthalmopathy and approximately 58 with stable Graves' hyperthyroidism. After blood sampling, hyperthyroidism patients were treated with methimazole at a starting dose of 30 mg daily, and ophthalmopathy patients were treated with high-dose intravenous methylprednisolone. What the authors observed across the whole study: In validation, the model predicted progression to ophthalmopathy with approximately 69% sensitivity and around 72% specificity, a median of approximately 6.7 months before onset. A 13 V-J signature model separated ophthalmopathy from stable hyperthyroidism, with over 85% sensitivity and about 81% specificity in cross-validation and 80%/75% in testing. Blood samples also contained most of the expanded thyroid clonotypes (frequency above 0.001), which suggests that blood repertoires may reflect thyroid immune responses. No statistical method was used to fix the sample size in advance, and group allocation was not hidden from the investigators.

TCR beta CDR3 regions were amplified from RNA transcripts. The first round of RT-PCR for the TCR CDR3 was performed with the HTBI primer set and the Qiagen OneStep RT-PCR kit. Libraries were constructed in a second round of multiplex PCR, after which size selection and purification were carried out. The libraries were sequenced on an Illumina HiSeq2000 using paired-end 100 bp reads. Under the source paper's analysis protocol: Raw data were processed with SOAPnuke, discarding reads with adapters, uncalled bases, mean Phred below 15, or no exact constant-primer or identifier match. High-quality paired reads were merged using COPE v1.2.5, and each unique nucleotide sequence was defined as a clonotype. Clonotypes were aligned to IMGT TRBV, TRBD and TRBJ reference segments using MiTCR v1.1. The analysis was restricted to V-J combinations with a frequency above 0.0001, which together covered about 99% of the repertoires. The TCS score was defined as the ratio of F50 (clonal expansion) to E x V (chaos), calculated using BLOSUM62-based TCRdist between CDR3 peptides within each V-J. Welch's t-statistics and random forest reduced some 510 V-J features to roughly 13, which were used in a naive Bayes classifier (R e1071). TCRdb reran the public reads through fastp at Q25 and MiXCR, keeping productive beta chains. For every CDR3 protein sequence, its rows merge into one entry that carries the most common genes and DNA. The V and J calls come from TCRdb's annotation, not from the publication. The table for this sample lists more than 300,000 distinct CDR3 sequences; about a sixth of them were counted only once. 34% of the sample goes to the ten largest clones.

Hyperthyroidism patients were newly diagnosed, had a disease duration of under 2 months, and were aged 18 to 65 years. Exclusion was applied to patients with uncontrolled infections, other autoimmune diseases, pregnancy or lactation. Diagnoses were established on the basis of clinical symptoms, serum thyroxine and TRAb, thyroid ultrasound, and orbital computed tomography. For progressor patients, blood was drawn at the first diagnosis of hyperthyroidism, before any ophthalmopathy symptoms had appeared. Ficoll-Paque density gradient centrifugation was used to isolate PBMCs from about 9 ml of fresh peripheral blood. Progressor patients were first diagnosed with Graves' hyperthyroidism and then developed ophthalmopathy during follow-up. Trizol reagent was used to extract total RNA, and RNA quality was then checked on an Agilent 2100 Bioanalyzer. This clonotype came up a few times. Its antigen is unknown. Per-base quality was not reported, and no clone a single base away is much larger than it.

According to the germline V gene (reference sequence), CDR1 reads MNHEY and CDR2 reads SMNVEV. V loses 5 bases, J loses 6 bases, and the germline ends lie 11 bases apart. From its cysteine to its phenylalanine, the CDR3 spans 12 amino acids. Solely the CDR3 DNA is kept, with 36 bases framed from the first base. The clonotype originates from a woman aged 25-40 years with Graves' hyperthyroidism that later progressed to Graves' ophthalmopathy. Recombination connected TRBV27 to TRBJ2-7; no D segment can be confidently identified. The sequenced sample consisted of blood. In nucleotide form, the sequence is TGTGCCAGCAGTCGTACCCCACTCGAGCAGTACTTC. This translates into CASSRTPLEQYF.